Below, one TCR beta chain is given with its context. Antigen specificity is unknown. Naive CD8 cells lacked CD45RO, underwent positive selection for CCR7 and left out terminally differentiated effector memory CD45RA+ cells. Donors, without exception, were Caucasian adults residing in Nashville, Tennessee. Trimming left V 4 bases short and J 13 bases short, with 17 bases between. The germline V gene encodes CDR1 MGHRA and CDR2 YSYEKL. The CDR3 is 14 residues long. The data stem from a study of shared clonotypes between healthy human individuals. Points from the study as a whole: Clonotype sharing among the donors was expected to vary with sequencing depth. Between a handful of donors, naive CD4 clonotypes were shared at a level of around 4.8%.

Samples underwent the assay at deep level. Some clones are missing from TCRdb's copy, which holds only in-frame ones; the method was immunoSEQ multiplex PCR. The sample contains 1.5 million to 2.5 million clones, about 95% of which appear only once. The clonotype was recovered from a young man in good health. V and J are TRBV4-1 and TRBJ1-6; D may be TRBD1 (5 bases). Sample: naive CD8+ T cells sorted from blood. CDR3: CASSLGGGYEPLHF. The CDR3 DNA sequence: TGCGCCAGCAGCCTGGGGGGTGGATATGAGCCCCTCCACTTT.